The next 26 T cell receptor beta chains were all read from a single sample in a study of shared clonotypes between healthy human individuals. TCRdb keeps only in-frame clones here, not all; method: immunoSEQ multiplex PCR. The table includes 2.3 million or so clones, approximately 93% detected once. The sequencing input was naive CD4+ T cells from PBMCs. Sample subset: CD45RA+ positively selected. These receptors originate from a man aged 18 to 29 in good health. Some clones in this sample may be carry-over from other donors' samples.

A few counts support this clone. The CDR3 nucleotides read TGCGCCAGCAGCTTGGATTTAGAGGGATTCAATGAAGCTTTCTTT. Amino acid sequence: CASSLDLEGFNEAFF. The chain has TRBV5-1 and TRBJ1-1; unclear D gene. The CDR3 spans 15 residues. The V end lost 0 bases, the J end lost 7 bases, and 16 bases lay between the germline ends. The germline gives CDR1 SGHRS, CDR2 YFSETQ.

In nucleotides, the CDR3 is TGTGCCAGCACCCCGATTCGGGATAGCGGGAGGGCCTTGGGCAAAAACATTCAGTACTTC. Amino acids: CASTPIRDSGRALGKNIQYF. This sequence joins TRBV5-5 and TRBJ2-4, with 11 bases matching TRBD2. CDR3 length: 20 residues. Germline assignment: CDR1 SGHKS and CDR2 YYEKEE (reference sequence). Trimming removed 6 bases from V and 3 bases from J; junction bases left unmatched: 20.

The chain combines TRBV7-2 with TRBJ2-1, with TRBD2 matching 9 bases. Germline V gene lookup returns CDR1 SGHTA and CDR2 FQGNSA. V lost 3 bases, J lost 2 bases, and 2 bases stayed unmatched. The CDR3 runs to 15 residues. In nucleotides, the CDR3 is TGTGCCAGCAGCTTTCTAGCGGGGACCTACAATGAGCAGTTCTTC. Its protein is CASSFLAGTYNEQFF. The full variable domain, with the rest looked up from reference TRBV7-2 and TRBJ2-1, is GAGVSQSPSNKVTEKGKDVELRCDPISGHTALYWYRQSLGQGLEFLIYFQGNSAPDKSGLPSDRFSAERTGGSVSTLTIQRTQQEDSAVYLCASSFLAGTYNEQFFGPGTRLTVL.

V and J are TRBV27 and TRBJ2-7; 7 bases fit TRBD2. V gave up 4 bases and J gave up 4 bases; unmatched junction bases: 7. Germline V gives CDR1 MNHEY, CDR2 SMNVEV (reference sequence). The CDR3 runs 14 residues. The CDR3, as DNA: TGTGCCAGCAGTTGGGAGGGAGGGCCTTACGAGCAGTACTTC. Encoded protein: CASSWEGGPYEQYF.

The rearrangement joins TRBV2 to TRBJ2-2; 11 bases align to TRBD1. The CDR3 is 16 amino acids. V shed 6 bases and J 3 bases; nucleotides not matched to a gene: 6. CDR1 SNHLY and CDR2 FYNNEI come from the germline V gene. The CDR3 sequence is CASSWRTGGDTGELFF. The CDR3 region has the DNA TGTGCCAGCAGCTGGAGGACAGGGGGCGACACCGGGGAGCTGTTTTTT.

The V call is TRBV7-9, the J call TRBJ2-5; 8 bases are shared with TRBD1. The CDR3 loop spans 17 amino acids. CDR1 is SEHNR, CDR2 FQNEAQ, per germline (reference sequence). Germline trimming cut 1 base from V and 5 bases from J; bases unmatched to any gene: 12. DNA for the CDR3: TGTGCCAGCAGCTTAGTGGTCGTCTTAAACAGGGGGGAGACCCAGTACTTC. It codes for CASSLVVVLNRGETQYF.

The rearrangement links TRBV6-5 to TRBJ1-2; tentatively, D is TRBD1 (5 bases). CDR3 length: 12 amino acids. Germline-derived CDR1 and CDR2 are MNHEY and SVGAGI. Trimming stripped 2 bases from V and 7 bases from J, with 8 bases between. The CDR3 DNA is TGTGCCAGCAGTTACCCCCAGGGTGGCTACACCTTC. Translation gives CASSYPQGGYTF.

The J gene is TRBJ2-6, the V gene TRBV30, with a tentative D call TRBD2 (5 bases). V lost 8 bases and J 3 bases, leaving 11 bases between the germline ends. CDR1 GTSNPN and CDR2 SVGIG come from the germline V gene (reference sequence). The CDR3 length is 13 residues. The CDR3 here is CARMGSGANVLTF. The DNA of the CDR3 is TGTGCCCGAATGGGGAGTGGGGCCAACGTCCTGACTTTC.

J is TRBJ2-7 and V is TRBV6-6; no clear D gene. In germline, CDR1 is MNHNY, CDR2 SVGAGI (reference sequence). Trimming took off 5 bases at V and 5 bases at J, with 7 bases between the two ends. This CDR3 is 11 amino acids long. The CDR3 protein is CASSTRDEQYF. For the CDR3, the DNA is TGTGCCAGCAGTACCCGGGACGAGCAGTACTTC.

The V and J genes are TRBV14 and TRBJ2-4; possible D gene TRBD2, 6 bases. Germline CDR1 reads SGHDN; CDR2 reads FVKESK. Deletions cut 4 bases from V and 1 base from J, with 17 bases between. This CDR3 has 17 amino acids. The CDR3 loop is CASSPMWGEIAKNIQYF. CDR3 bases: TGTGCCAGCAGCCCTATGTGGGGGGAGATCGCCAAAAACATTCAGTACTTC.

The chain uses TRBV7-2 and TRBJ2-3; no clear D. The germline V and J ends were trimmed by 2 bases and 2 bases, with 8 bases remaining between them. Germline assignment: CDR1 SGHTA and CDR2 FQGNSA. This CDR3 has 14 amino acids. In nucleotides, the CDR3 is TGTGCCAGCAGCTTACGTACAGCCACAGATACGCAGTATTTT. It translates to CASSLRTATDTQYF.

This clone was seen once. The sample contains more than one DNA sequence encoding this CDR3. The chain employs TRBV5-4 and TRBJ1-3; D perhaps matches TRBD1 (5 bases). From germline, CDR1 is SGHNT and CDR2 YYREEE (reference sequence). V was pared by 0 bases and J by 1 base, with 5 bases between. The CDR3 covers 14 residues. The CDR3 nucleotides read TGTGCCAGCAGCTTGGGGGGGTCTGGAAACACCATATATTTT. It specifies CASSLGGSGNTIYF.

The rearrangement links TRBV4-1 to TRBJ2-5, with D possibly TRBD2 on 7 matching bases. The CDR3 totals 18 residues. CDR1 is MGHRA, CDR2 YSYEKL, per germline. Trimming removed 4 bases from V and 5 bases from J, with 26 bases in between. In DNA, the CDR3 is TGCGCCAGCAGCCGGGGGGCGGGGGCTAGCGGCAAGGGGGAGACCCAGTACTTC. The encoded protein is CASSRGAGASGKGETQYF.

The chain links TRBV5-4 to TRBJ2-1; D uncertain. The CDR3 loop spans 13 amino acids. Deletions cut 2 bases from V and 10 bases from J, with 13 bases between. From germline, CDR1 is SGHNT and CDR2 YYREEE (reference sequence). CDR3 loop: CASSFGPNGEQFF. CDR3 DNA sequence: TGTGCCAGCAGCTTCGGCCCTAATGGGGAGCAGTTCTTC.

The chain links TRBV9 to TRBJ2-1; D is unclear. Trimming took 2 bases from V and 6 from J, leaving 21 bases between them. The length of the CDR3 is 17 residues. Germline lookup yields CDR1 SGDLS and CDR2 YYNGEE. As DNA, the CDR3 is TGTGCCAGCAGCGTTTTAATGTCGGTTCTAGACGGCAATGAGCAGTTCTTC. Residues: CASSVLMSVLDGNEQFF.

V usage is TRBV5-6 and J usage is TRBJ2-1; tentative D call: TRBD2 (6 bases). Trimming removed 4 bases from V and 9 bases from J, with 23 bases in between. This CDR3 is 16 amino acids long. Per germline, CDR1 SGHDT and CDR2 YYEEEE. The DNA of the CDR3 is TGTGCCAGCAGCCGGCGGGGCGGCTCCCGGTCGGGTGAGCAGTTCTTC. This sequence encodes CASSRRGGSRSGEQFF.

This chain links TRBV29-1 with TRBJ2-5, with D perhaps TRBD1 (5 bases). Per germline, CDR1 SQVTM and CDR2 ANQGSEA. The CDR3 contains 13 residues. The V end lost 6 bases, the J end lost 5 bases, and 16 bases lay between the germline ends. The CDR3 sequence is CSVAQGFRETQYF. The CDR3 coding sequence is TGCAGCGTAGCTCAGGGTTTTCGGGAGACCCAGTACTTC.

This chain connects TRBV6-1 to TRBJ1-1; 9 bases align to TRBD1. The CDR3 contains 15 residues. Germline V lookup: CDR1 MNHNS, CDR2 SASEGT. V lost 10 bases, J lost 3 bases, and 12 bases stayed unmatched. CDR3 bases: TGTGCCACCAGCGTGGGACAGGGTCGAGACACTGAAGCTTTCTTT. This sequence encodes CATSVGQGRDTEAFF.

The CDR3 DNA reads as TGTGCCAGCTCACCCGGCAGGGCCCTTGTTATGAACACTGAAGCTTTCTTT. The encoded protein is CASSPGRALVMNTEAFF. This chain uses TRBV18 with TRBJ1-1, with D perhaps TRBD1 (5 bases). The CDR3 runs to 17 residues. Deletions cut 3 bases from V and 0 bases from J, with 17 bases between. CDR1 and CDR2 from the germline V gene are KGHSH and LQKENI.

As to this clone: Other DNA sequences in the same sample also yield this CDR3. V usage is TRBV5-1 and J usage is TRBJ2-3; tentatively, D is TRBD1 (5 bases). Germline V gene sequence: CDR1 SGHRS, CDR2 YFSETQ. V lost 0 bases and J 6 bases, leaving 11 bases between the germline ends. The CDR3 has 14 amino acids. The CDR3 nucleotides read TGCGCCAGCAGCTTGGAGGGGTCCGGGGATACGCAGTATTTT. Amino acid sequence: CASSLEGSGDTQYF.

V usage is TRBV15 and J usage is TRBJ2-7, with D tentatively TRBD2 (5 bases). CDR3 length equals 15 residues. Per germline, CDR1 LNHNV and CDR2 YYDKDF (reference sequence). Trimming took 0 bases from V and 9 from J, leaving 18 bases between them. The CDR3 nucleotides read TGTGCCACCAGCAGAGATGGAGGCCTTCCGTCGGGGCAGTACTTC. Protein product: CATSRDGGLPSGQYF.

This sequence joins TRBV18 and TRBJ1-6; D is unclear. The germline V gene has CDR1 KGHSH and CDR2 LQKENI. The CDR3 is made up of 14 amino acids. The V end was cut by 2 bases, the J end by 7 bases, with 9 bases between. CDR3 sequence: CASSPGGTNSPLHF. CDR3 coding DNA: TGTGCCAGCTCACCAGGTGGCACGAATTCACCCCTCCACTTT.

The genes are TRBV11-3 and TRBJ2-2, with a weak D call TRBD2 (7 bases). CDR3 size: 14 residues. Trimming left V 8 bases short and J 4 bases short, with 14 bases between. Germline V gene lookup returns CDR1 SGHNT and CDR2 YENEEA. CDR3 region: CASGTGRGTGELFF. For the CDR3, the DNA is TGTGCCAGCGGTACAGGGAGGGGCACCGGGGAGCTGTTTTTT.

The J gene is TRBJ2-3, the V gene TRBV11-2; D might be TRBD2 (5 bases). The V and J ends lost 11 bases and 9 bases respectively, with 18 bases between them. CDR1 and CDR2 from the germline V gene are SGHAT and FQNNGV. The CDR3 is 12 residues long. This chain's CDR3 is CAASHPEGTQYF. DNA of the CDR3: TGTGCCGCGTCCCACCCCGAGGGAACGCAGTATTTT.

This sequence joins TRBV29-1 and TRBJ2-3, with a possible D match to TRBD1 (5 bases). The ends were cut back, 8 bases at V and 3 bases at J, with 15 bases in the middle. This CDR3 has 13 residues. From germline, CDR1 is SQVTM and CDR2 ANQGSEA. CDR3 amino acids: CSSNSGWTDTQYF. CDR3 sequence (DNA): TGCAGCTCAAATTCAGGGTGGACAGATACGCAGTATTTT.

This sequence joins TRBV7-9 and TRBJ1-4; D is undetermined. This CDR3 contains 16 residues. CDR1 SEHNR and CDR2 FQNEAQ come from the germline V gene (reference sequence). V dropped 5 bases and J dropped 6 bases, with 19 bases sitting between them. The DNA of the CDR3 is TGTGCCAGCAGCCCGGGATGGGCGGGCCAGGATGAAAAACTGTTTTTT. It translates to CASSPGWAGQDEKLFF.